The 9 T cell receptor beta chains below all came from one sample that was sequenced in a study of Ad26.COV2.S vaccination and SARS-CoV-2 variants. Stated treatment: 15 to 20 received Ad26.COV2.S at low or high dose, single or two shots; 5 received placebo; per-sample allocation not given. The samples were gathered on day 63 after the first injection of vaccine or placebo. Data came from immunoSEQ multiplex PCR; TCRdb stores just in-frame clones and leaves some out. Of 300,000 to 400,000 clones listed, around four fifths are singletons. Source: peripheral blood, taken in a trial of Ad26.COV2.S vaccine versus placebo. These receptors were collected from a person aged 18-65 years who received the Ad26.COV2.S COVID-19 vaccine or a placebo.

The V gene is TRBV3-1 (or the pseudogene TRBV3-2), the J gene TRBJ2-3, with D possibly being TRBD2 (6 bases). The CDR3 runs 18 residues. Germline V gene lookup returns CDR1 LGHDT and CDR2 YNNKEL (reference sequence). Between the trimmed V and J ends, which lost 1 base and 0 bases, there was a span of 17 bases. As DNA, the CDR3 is TGTGCCAGCAGCCAAGTGCGCGGGGAACCTATTAGCACAGATACGCAGTATTTT. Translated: CASSQVRGEPISTDTQYF.

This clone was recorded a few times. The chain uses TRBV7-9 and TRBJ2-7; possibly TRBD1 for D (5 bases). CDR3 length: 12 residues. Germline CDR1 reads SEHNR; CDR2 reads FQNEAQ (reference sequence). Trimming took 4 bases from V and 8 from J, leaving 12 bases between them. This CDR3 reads CASSSSGKKQYF. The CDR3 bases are TGTGCCAGCAGCTCTTCAGGGAAAAAGCAGTACTTC.

The CDR3 nucleotides read TGTGCCAGCACCCTACAGGGAAGTTTCTCACCCCTCCACTTT. It yields the protein CASTLQGSFSPLHF. The chain uses TRBV2 and TRBJ1-6, with TRBD1 as a possible D gene (6 bases). V was trimmed by 7 bases and J by 10 bases, leaving 17 bases between them. Germline assignment: CDR1 SNHLY and CDR2 FYNNEI. The CDR3 contains 14 residues.

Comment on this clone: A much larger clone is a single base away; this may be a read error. As DNA, the CDR3 is TGTGCCAGCAGTTTCCCCAATCAGCCCCAGCATTTT. Residues: CASSFPNQPQHF. The chain joins TRBV28 to TRBJ1-5; D is unresolved. This CDR3 is built from 12 residues. Between the trimmed V and J ends, which lost 3 bases and 3 bases, there was a span of 3 bases. Germline CDR1 MDHEN, CDR2 SYDVKM.

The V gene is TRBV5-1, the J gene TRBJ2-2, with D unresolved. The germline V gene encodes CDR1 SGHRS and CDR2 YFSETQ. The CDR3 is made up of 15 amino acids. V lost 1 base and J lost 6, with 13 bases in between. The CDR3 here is CASSLYSFNAGELFF. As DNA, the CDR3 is TGCGCCAGCAGCTTGTACTCGTTTAATGCCGGGGAGCTGTTTTTT.

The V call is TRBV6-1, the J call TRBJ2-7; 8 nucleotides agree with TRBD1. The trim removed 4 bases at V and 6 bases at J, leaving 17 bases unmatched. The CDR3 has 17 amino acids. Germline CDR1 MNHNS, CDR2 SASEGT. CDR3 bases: TGTGCCAGCAGTGCCGCCGATTTGGACAGGGAGGCCTGCGAGCAGTACTTC. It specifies CASSAADLDREACEQYF.

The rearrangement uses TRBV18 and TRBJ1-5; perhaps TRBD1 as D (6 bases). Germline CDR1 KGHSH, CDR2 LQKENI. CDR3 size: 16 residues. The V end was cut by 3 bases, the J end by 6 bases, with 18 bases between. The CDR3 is CASSPTVGHPTQPQHF. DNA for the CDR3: TGTGCCAGCTCACCGACGGTGGGACACCCGACTCAGCCCCAGCATTTT.

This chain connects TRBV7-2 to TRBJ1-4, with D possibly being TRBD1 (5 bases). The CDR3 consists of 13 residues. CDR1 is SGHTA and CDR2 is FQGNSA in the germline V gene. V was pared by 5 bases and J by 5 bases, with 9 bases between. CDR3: CASSGEGNEKLFF. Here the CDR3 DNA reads TGTGCCAGCAGCGGAGAGGGGAATGAAAAACTGTTTTTT.

The CDR3 nucleotides read TGTGCCAGTAGTATAGACAAATCGCTAGCGGGGGCCACCACCGGGGAGCTGTTTTTT. Residues: CASSIDKSLAGATTGELFF. The V gene is TRBV19, the J gene TRBJ2-2; TRBD2 aligns across 10 bases. Looked up from germline, CDR1 is LNHDA and CDR2 is SQIVND (reference sequence). The CDR3 spans 19 residues. V shed 0 bases and J 4 bases; nucleotides not matched to a gene: 11.